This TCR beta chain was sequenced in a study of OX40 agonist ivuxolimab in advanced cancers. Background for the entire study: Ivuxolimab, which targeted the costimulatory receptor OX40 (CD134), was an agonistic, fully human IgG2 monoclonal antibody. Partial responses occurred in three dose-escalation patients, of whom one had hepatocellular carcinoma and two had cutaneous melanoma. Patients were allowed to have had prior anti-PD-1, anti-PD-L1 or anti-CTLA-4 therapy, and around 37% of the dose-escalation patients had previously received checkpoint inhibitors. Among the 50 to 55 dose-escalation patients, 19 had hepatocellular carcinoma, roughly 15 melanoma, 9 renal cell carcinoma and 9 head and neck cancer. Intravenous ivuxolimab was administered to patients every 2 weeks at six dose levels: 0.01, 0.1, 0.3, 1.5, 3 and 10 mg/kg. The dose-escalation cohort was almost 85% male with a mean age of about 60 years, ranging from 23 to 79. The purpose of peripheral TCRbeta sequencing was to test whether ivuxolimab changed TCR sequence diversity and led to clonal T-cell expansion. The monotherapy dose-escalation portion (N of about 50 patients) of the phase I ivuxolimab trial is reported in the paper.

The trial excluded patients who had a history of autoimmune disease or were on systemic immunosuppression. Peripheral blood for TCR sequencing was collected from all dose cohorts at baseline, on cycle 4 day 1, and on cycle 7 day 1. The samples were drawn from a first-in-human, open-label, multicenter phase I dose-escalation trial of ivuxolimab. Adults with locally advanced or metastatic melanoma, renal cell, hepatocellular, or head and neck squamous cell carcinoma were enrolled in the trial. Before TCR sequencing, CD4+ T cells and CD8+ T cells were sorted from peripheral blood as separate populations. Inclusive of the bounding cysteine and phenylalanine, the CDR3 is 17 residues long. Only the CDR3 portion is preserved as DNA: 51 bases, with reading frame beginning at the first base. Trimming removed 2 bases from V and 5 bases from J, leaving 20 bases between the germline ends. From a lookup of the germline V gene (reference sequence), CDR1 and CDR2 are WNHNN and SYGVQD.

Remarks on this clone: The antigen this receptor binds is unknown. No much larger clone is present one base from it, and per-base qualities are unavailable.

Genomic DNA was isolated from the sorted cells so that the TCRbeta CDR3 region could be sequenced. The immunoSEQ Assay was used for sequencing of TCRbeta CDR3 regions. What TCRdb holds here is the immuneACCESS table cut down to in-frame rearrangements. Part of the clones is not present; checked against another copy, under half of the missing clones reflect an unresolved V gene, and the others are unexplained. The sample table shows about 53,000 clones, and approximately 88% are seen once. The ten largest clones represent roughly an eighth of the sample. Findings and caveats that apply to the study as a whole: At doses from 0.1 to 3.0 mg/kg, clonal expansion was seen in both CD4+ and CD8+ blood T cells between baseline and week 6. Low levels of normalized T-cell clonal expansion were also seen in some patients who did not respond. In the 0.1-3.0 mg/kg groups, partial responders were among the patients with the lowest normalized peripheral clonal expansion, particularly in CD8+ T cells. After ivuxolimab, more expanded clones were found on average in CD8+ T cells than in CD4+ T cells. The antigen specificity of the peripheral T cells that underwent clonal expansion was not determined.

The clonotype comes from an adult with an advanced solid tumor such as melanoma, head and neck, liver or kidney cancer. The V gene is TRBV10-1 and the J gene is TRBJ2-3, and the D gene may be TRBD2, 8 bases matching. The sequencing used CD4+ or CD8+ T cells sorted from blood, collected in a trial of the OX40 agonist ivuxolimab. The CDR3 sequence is CASSETGGPGGRDTQYF. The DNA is TGCGCCAGCAGTGAGACGGGAGGGCCAGGGGGACGAGATACGCAGTATTTT.